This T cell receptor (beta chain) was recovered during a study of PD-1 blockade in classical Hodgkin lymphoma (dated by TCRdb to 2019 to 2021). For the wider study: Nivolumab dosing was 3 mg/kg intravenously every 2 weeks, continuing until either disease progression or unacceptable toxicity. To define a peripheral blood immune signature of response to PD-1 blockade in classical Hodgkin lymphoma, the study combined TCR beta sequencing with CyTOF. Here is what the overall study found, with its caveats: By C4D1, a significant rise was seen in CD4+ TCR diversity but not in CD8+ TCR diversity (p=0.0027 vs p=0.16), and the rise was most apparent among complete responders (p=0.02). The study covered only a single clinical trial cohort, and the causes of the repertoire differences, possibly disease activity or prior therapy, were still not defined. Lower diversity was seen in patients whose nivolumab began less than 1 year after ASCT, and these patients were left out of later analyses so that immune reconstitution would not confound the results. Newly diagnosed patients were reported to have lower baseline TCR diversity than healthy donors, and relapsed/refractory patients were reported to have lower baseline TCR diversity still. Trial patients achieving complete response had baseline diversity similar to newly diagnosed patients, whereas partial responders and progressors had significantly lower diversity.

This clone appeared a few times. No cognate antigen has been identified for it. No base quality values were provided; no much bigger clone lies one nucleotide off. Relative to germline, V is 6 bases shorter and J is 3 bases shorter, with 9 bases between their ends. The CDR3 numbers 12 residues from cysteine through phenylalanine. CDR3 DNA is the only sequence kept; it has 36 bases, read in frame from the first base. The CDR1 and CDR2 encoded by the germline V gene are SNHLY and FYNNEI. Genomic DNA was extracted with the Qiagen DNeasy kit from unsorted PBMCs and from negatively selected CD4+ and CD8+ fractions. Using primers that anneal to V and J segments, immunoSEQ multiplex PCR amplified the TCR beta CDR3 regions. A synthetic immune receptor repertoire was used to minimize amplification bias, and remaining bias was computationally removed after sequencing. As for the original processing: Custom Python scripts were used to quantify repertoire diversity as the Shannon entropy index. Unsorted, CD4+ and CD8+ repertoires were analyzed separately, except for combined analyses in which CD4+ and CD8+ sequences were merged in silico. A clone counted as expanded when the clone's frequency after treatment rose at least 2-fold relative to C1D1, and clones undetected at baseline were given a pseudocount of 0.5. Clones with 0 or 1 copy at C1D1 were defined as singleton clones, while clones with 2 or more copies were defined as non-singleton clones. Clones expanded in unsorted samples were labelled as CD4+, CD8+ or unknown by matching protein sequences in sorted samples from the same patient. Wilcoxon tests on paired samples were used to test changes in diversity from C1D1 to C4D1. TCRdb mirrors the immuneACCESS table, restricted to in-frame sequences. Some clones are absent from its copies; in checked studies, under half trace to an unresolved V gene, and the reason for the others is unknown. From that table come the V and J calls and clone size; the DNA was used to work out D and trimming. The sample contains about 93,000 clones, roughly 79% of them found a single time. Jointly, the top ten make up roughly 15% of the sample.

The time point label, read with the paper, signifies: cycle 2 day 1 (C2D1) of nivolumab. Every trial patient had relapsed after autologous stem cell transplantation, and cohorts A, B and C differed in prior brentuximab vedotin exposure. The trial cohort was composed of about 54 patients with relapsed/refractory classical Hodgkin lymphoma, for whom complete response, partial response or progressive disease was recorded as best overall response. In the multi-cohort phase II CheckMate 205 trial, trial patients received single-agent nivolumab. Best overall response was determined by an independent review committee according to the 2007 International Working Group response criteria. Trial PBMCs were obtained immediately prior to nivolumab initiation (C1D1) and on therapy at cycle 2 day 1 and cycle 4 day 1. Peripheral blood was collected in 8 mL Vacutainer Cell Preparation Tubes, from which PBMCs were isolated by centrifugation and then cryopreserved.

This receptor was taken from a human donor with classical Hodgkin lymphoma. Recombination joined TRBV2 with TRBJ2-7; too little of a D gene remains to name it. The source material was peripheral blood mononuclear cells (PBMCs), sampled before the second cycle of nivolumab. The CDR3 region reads CASRPFNYEQYF. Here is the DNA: TGTGCCAGCAGGCCCTTCAACTACGAGCAGTACTTC.